Presented here are 13 T cell receptor beta chains from one specimen sequenced in a study of spatial heterogeneity in lung cancer. Whole-study findings and limits: Tumor mutation count correlated with how many alpha and beta TCRs expanded intratumorally.

The antigens these receptors bind are not known. TCRdb fed the 5' RACE reads into MiXCR, producing one record per CDR3 protein. In the table there are about 10,000 distinct CDR3 sequences, less than 15% of which are singletons. Indicated time point: sample taken at primary tumor resection. The sample consisted of lung tumor tissue, taken at surgery. Every receptor here comes from a male donor with early-stage non-small cell lung cancer.

The table lists this clonotype with many counts. The chain employs TRBV2 and TRBJ2-3; TRBD2 aligns across 8 bases. Germline V CDR1 and CDR2: SNHLY, FYNNEI. The length of the CDR3 is 17 residues. Trimming took 6 bases from V and 0 from J; bases not matched to a gene: 11. CDR3 loop: CASSQPITSGSTDTQYF. The CDR3 bases are TGTGCCAGCAGCCAACCCATTACTAGCGGAAGCACAGATACGCAGTATTTT. Filled out from reference TRBV2 and TRBJ2-3, the complete variable domain reads EPEVTQTPSHQVTQMGQEVILRCVPISNHLYFYWYRQILGQKVEFLVSFYNNEISEKSEIFDDQFSVERPDGSNFTLKIRSTKLEDSAMYFCASSQPITSGSTDTQYFGPGTRLTVL.

This clonotype was counted at least ten times. V gene TRBV5-1 combines with J gene TRBJ2-3; the D is unclear. Trimming left V 0 bases short and J 1 base short, with 6 bases between. From germline, CDR1 is SGHRS and CDR2 YFSETQ. CDR3 length equals 14 residues. DNA for the CDR3: TGCGCCAGCAGCTTGGGGACCCGCACAGATACGCAGTATTTT. As protein: CASSLGTRTDTQYF.

This clonotype was recorded many times. V and J are TRBV4-1 and TRBJ2-4; TRBD2 aligns across 11 bases. CDR1 and CDR2 from the germline V gene are MGHRA and YSYEKL. The CDR3 runs 19 residues. V shed 0 bases, J shed 8 bases, and the junction held 15 bases outside the gene matches. The CDR3 sequence: CASSQDGSKLAGVSDIQYF. The CDR3 coding sequence is TGCGCCAGCAGCCAAGATGGATCGAAACTAGCGGGAGTGTCGGACATTCAGTACTTC.

This clonotype was found many times. This sequence joins TRBV27 and TRBJ1-4; 9 nucleotides line up with TRBD1. Germline lookup yields CDR1 MNHEY and CDR2 SMNVEV (reference sequence). Trimming cost V 0 bases and J 1 base; bases outside gene matches: 6. The CDR3 is made up of 18 amino acids. As DNA, the CDR3 is TGTGCCAGCAGTTTATCCGGGACAGGGTTTTTAACTAATGAAAAACTGTTTTTT. Its protein is CASSLSGTGFLTNEKLFF.

The J gene is TRBJ2-1, the V gene TRBV6-2 or TRBV6-3; no firm D call. V dropped 7 bases and J dropped 0 bases, with 13 bases sitting between them. Germline V gives CDR1 MNHEY, CDR2 SVGEGT. This CDR3 contains 15 residues. CDR3 coding DNA: TGTGCCAGCACCATAGGGCCGAGCTCCTACAATGAGCAGTTCTTC. Translated: CASTIGPSSYNEQFF.

The CDR3 bases are TGTGCCAGCAGCCGAACCTGGAAGAATGAGCAGTTCTTC. It specifies CASSRTWKNEQFF. V is TRBV3-1 and J is TRBJ2-1, with D unresolved. Trimming removed 4 bases at V and 7 bases at J, with 11 bases between. From germline, CDR1 is LGHDT and CDR2 YNNKEL (reference sequence). This CDR3 has 13 residues.

This clonotype is termed medium-sized. The chain joins TRBV5-1 to TRBJ1-1; tentatively, D is TRBD1 (6 bases). This CDR3 comprises 13 residues. Trimming shortened V by 2 bases and J by 5 bases, and 10 bases separated the two germline ends. The V gene's germline CDR1 is SGHRS and CDR2 YFSETQ. As DNA, the CDR3 is TGCGCCAGCAGCTTCGGGGGCCGGACTGAAGCTTTCTTT. Its translation is CASSFGGRTEAFF.

In its sample, this clonotype was seen many times. This chain links TRBV11-2 with TRBJ2-1, with D tentatively TRBD2 (6 bases). The V and J ends lost 5 bases and 7 bases respectively, with 18 bases between them. Germline V gives CDR1 SGHAT, CDR2 FQNNGV. The length of the CDR3 is 15 residues. As DNA, the CDR3 is TGTGCCAGCAGCCCCCCGGGGCGGGATAGAAATGAGCAGTTCTTC. Amino acid sequence: CASSPPGRDRNEQFF. Filled out from reference TRBV11-2 and TRBJ2-1, the complete variable domain reads EAGVAQSPRYKIIEKRQSVAFWCNPISGHATLYWYQQILGQGPKLLIQFQNNGVVDDSQLPKDRFSAERLKGVDSTLKIQPAKLEDSAVYLCASSPPGRDRNEQFFGPGTRLTVL.

Ten or more counts support this clonotype. This chain joins TRBV11-1 and TRBJ2-5; D is unclear. Germline V gives CDR1 SGHAT, CDR2 FQDESV (reference sequence). The CDR3 sequence is 14 residues long. V lost 4 bases, J lost 2 bases, and 11 bases lay in between. The CDR3 sequence is CASSSLILQETQYF. CDR3 nucleotide sequence: TGTGCCAGCAGCTCTCTAATCTTGCAAGAGACCCAGTACTTC.

This clonotype is labeled as medium-sized. The rearrangement links TRBV12-3 or TRBV12-4 to TRBJ2-1, with no clear D. The V gene lost 8 bases and the J gene lost 8 bases, with 19 bases spanning the gap. The CDR3 is 14 residues long. CDR3 region: CASGRLWQLDEQFF. In DNA, the CDR3 is TGTGCCAGCGGTAGATTGTGGCAGTTAGATGAGCAGTTCTTC.

Judged by abundance, this clonotype is medium-sized. The rearrangement links TRBV7-3 to TRBJ2-5; 9 positions match TRBD2. Germline V gives CDR1 SGHTA, CDR2 FQGTGA. The junction had 3 bases not matched to a gene; V was cut back by 2 bases and J by 5 bases. The CDR3 totals 14 residues. The DNA of the CDR3 is TGTGCCAGCAGCTTATTAGCGGGAGCGGAGACCCAGTACTTC. Its translation is CASSLLAGAETQYF.

There are many counts of this clonotype. The chain is built from TRBV10-3 and TRBJ1-1; D ambiguous. Germline CDR1 ENHRY, CDR2 SYGVKD. V was cut by 2 bases and J by 0 bases, with 7 bases left in between. This CDR3 has 14 residues. The CDR3 protein is CAISEALLNTEAFF. The CDR3 DNA follows: TGTGCCATCAGTGAGGCTCTGTTGAACACTGAAGCTTTCTTT.

This clonotype occurred many times. This chain uses TRBV7-2 with TRBJ2-7; TRBD2 agrees at 14 bases. In germline, CDR1 is SGHTA, CDR2 FQGNSA. Losses at the gene ends were 2 bases for V and 4 bases for J; bases not matched to a gene: 1. CDR3 size: 15 residues. CDR3 coding DNA: TGTGCCAGCAGCTTACGGACTAGCGGGGGGTACGAGCAGTACTTC. Protein: CASSLRTSGGYEQYF.